This T cell receptor beta chain was profiled in a study of shared clonotypes between healthy human individuals. CD45RO-negative, CCR7-selected cells formed the naive CD8 fraction, which excluded terminally differentiated effector memory CD45RA+ cells. Participating donors were healthy, HIV-negative adults free of recent acute infections or vaccinations. Each sorted subset replicate got 200 ng genomic DNA, 30,000 or so genomes. Produced via immunoSEQ multiplex PCR; TCRdb's table is partial and in-frame only. The repertoire has about 1,900,000 clones, approximately 95% of them found once; the top ten carry roughly 1%. Remarks on this clone: Its antigen is as yet unknown.

Study-level findings and limits: Among a few donors, about 5% of naive CD4 clonotypes were found in common.

Sequencing was performed on naive CD8+ T cells sorted from blood. The source of this sequence is a man aged 18 to 29 in good health.

The CDR3 DNA is TGCGCCAGCAGCCGGCACGGACAGGGGGCGCAAGACGAGCAGTACTTC. Translating gives CASSRHGQGAQDEQYF. The chain couples TRBV5-1 to TRBJ2-7; 11 positions match TRBD1. The CDR3 length is 16 residues. V lost 4 bases, J lost 5 bases, and 11 bases stayed unmatched. Germline V gene lookup returns CDR1 SGHRS and CDR2 YFSETQ. The variable domain in full, with the rest retrieved from reference TRBV5-1 and TRBJ2-7, is KAGVTQTPRYLIKTRGQQVTLSCSPISGHRSVSWYQQTPGQGLQFLFEYFSETQRNKGNFPGRFSGRQFSNSRSEMNVSTLELGDSALYLCASSRHGQGAQDEQYFGPGTRLTVT.